This is a list of T cell receptor beta chains from one sample in a study of T cell responses to AZD1222 COVID-19 vaccine. Clones were sequenced by immunoSEQ multiplex PCR, and TCRdb holds only the in-frame ones, with some missing. Of about 150,000 clones listed, 82% are singletons. Sequenced material: peripheral blood, taken on day 0 of MenACWY control vaccination. Source of these receptors: an adult in good health. Both conserved end residues are part of each CDR3. Fields, in order: V gene, CDR3 protein.

TRBV30	CAWSDRAYQPQHF
TRBV4-1	CASSPPHRDGTEAFF
TRBV3-1/TRBV3-2	CASSLPERGGQSGELFF
TRBV18	CASSLLNTGELFF
TRBV20-1	CSASSSDASNQPQHF
TRBV28	CASSLISTRTQHF
TRBV7-3	CASSRGHLNTGELFF
TRBV19	CASSRPGQVNEKLFF
TRBV3-1/TRBV3-2	CASSPFLSLRKTGYTF
TRBV6-6	CASSYRDGDSPLHF
TRBV7-9	CAIRQNEKLFF
TRBV30	CAWSEQGAVGYTF
TRBV25-1	CASESDGQYF
TRBV18	CASSEGVAGTDTQYF
TRBV6-1	CASSERGSTAFF
TRBV5-8	CASSRYLRALPANYGYTF
TRBV5-4	CASSPGQMNTEAFF
TRBV3-1/TRBV3-2	CASSQDSRSTEAFF
TRBV5-1	CASSLGTTSSGANVLTF
TRBV4-1	CASSPGLTGSTDTQYF
TRBV11-2	CASSLVLAGGPGRNEQFF
TRBV18	CASSLSNEQFF